This record looks at one T cell receptor beta chain sequence and its context. The antigen is unknown. Data came from immunoSEQ multiplex PCR; TCRdb stores just in-frame clones and leaves some out. The sample has some 150,000 clones, approximately 91% seen once. The sample belongs to a study of CD4+ T cells in melanoma. The study, taken as a whole, reports: CD8+ T cell, macrophage and B cell function reportedly correlated with neoantigen-specific CD4+ T cells. Neoantigen-specific CD4+ T cells in melanoma reportedly had diverse differentiation states.

This sequence was found in a human donor with melanoma.

Written as DNA, the CDR3 is TGTGCCAGCAGTGACCCCTGGGGCCGCGGGGGGGCCGGTAAGGATGAGCAGTTCTTC. Amino acid sequence: CASSDPWGRGGAGKDEQFF. The V and J genes are TRBV2 and TRBJ2-1, with 9 bases identical to TRBD2. The V and J ends lost 3 bases and 8 bases, in that order; junction bases with no gene match: 20. The CDR3 totals 19 residues. CDR1 is SNHLY and CDR2 is FYNNEI in the germline V gene.